By frequency, the clone carrying this T cell receptor (beta chain) is medium-sized. The data belong to a study of T cell clusters in autoimmune cytopenias. Study information: The median distinct TRB clonotype count was about 2,500 per sample, from a median roughly 52,000 reads.

Multiplex touch-down PCR amplified TRB using TRB-A and TRB-B pools in one tube. TCRdb re-called the multiplex PCR reads; every CDR3 protein appears as one record, without DNA. The listing records over a thousand distinct CDR3 sequences. TRB was amplified from approximately 230 ng of peripheral blood genomic DNA per sample. The germline V gene encodes CDR1 MNHEY and CDR2 SMNVEV (reference sequence). The CDR3 spans 22 residues. This receptor was obtained from a human donor with an autoimmune cytopenia or autoimmune hepatitis (not recorded which). The material sequenced was peripheral blood. The rearrangement uses TRBV27 and TRBJ2-1; TCRdb reports TRBD2, a call that lacks DNA to check it against. The CDR3 spells CASSNSILGTSGSPTRTSEQFF.